This record looks at one T cell receptor beta chain sequence and its context. Its matching antigen is unknown. Time point denoted: pre-treatment baseline. Apart from a couple of fast progressors, RECIST 1.1 response was judged 12 weeks post-infusion. The method was immunoSEQ multiplex PCR; TCRdb's version includes in-frame clones alone and lacks a portion of them. Found here are about 9,900 clones, around 86% of them singletons; the top ten hold roughly a tenth. The data are from a study of blood T cell dynamics during melanoma immunotherapy. Study background: Standard first-line treatment here was pembrolizumab or nivolumab plus ipilimumab in metastatic melanoma. Study-level results: Whether repertoire-driving clones were melanoma-specific could not be determined.

The sequences come from blood, collected from a patient treated with checkpoint blockade. The TCR originated in a human donor with melanoma.

The CDR3 sequence: CASRLQGTYGYTF. In nucleotides, the CDR3 is TGTGCCAGCAGACTACAGGGGACCTATGGCTACACCTTC. The rearrangement joins TRBV6-5 to TRBJ1-2, with 7 bases lining up with TRBD1. Germline V gene lookup returns CDR1 MNHEY and CDR2 SVGAGI. This CDR3 spans 13 amino acids. Trimming removed 6 bases from V and 4 bases from J; junction bases left unmatched: 5.